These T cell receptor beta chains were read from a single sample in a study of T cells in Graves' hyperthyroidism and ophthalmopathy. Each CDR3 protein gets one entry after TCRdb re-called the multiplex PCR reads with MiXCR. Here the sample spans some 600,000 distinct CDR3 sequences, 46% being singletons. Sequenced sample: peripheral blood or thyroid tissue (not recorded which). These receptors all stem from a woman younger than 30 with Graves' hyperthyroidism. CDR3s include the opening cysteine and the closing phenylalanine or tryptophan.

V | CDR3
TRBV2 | CASAGEANQPQHF
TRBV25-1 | CASSPSGGRGPGELFF
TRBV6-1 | CASSKTSGSGDTQYF
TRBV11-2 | CASSAGTLNEQFF
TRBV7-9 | CASSFGTSGGWYEQYF
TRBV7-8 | CASSLQGQGNTIYF
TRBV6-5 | CASSYRSTEAFF
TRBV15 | CATSSTGRETQYF
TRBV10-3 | CAISGQKETQYF
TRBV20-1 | CSTEGTGTYEQYF
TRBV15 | CATSREVGGYGYTF
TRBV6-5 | CASSRSGPNYGYTF
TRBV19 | CASSRTRTEHPNTEAFF
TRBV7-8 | CASSLAGAADTQYF
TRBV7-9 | CAGSSQETQYF
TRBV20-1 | CSARDLYSGNTIYF
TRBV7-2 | CASSLDLQQSYEQYF
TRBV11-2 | CASSLEGLAGAYEQYF
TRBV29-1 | CSVGQESYTF
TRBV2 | CASSATRTGDLYEQYF
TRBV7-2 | CASSPRGLVETQYF
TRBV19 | CACKETEYF
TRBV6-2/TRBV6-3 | CASSDYQETLYF
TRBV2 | CASSGGNQPQHF
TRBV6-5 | CASSYPTENTEALF
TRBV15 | CATSRGQGAANEKLFF
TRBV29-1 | CSVDLGANYGYTF
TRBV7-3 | CASSPGHANTEAFF
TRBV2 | CASRSSGNTEAFF
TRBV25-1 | CASSQEVGSGETQYF
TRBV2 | CASSRGTSYEQYF
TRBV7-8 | CASSLAWLAKNTGELFF
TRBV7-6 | CASSLGQGAGQHF
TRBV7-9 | CASSPGGAEQPQHF
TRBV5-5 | CASSLRAEETQYF
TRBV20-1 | CSAWTSGSQETQYF
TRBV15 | CATSRGMGKDEQYF
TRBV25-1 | CASSRRTGGIYGYTF
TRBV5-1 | CASSGRDQEAQYF
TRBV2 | CASTYRGNQPQHF
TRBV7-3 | CASSLEGLVRYEQYF
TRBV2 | CASSLGGASGANVLTF